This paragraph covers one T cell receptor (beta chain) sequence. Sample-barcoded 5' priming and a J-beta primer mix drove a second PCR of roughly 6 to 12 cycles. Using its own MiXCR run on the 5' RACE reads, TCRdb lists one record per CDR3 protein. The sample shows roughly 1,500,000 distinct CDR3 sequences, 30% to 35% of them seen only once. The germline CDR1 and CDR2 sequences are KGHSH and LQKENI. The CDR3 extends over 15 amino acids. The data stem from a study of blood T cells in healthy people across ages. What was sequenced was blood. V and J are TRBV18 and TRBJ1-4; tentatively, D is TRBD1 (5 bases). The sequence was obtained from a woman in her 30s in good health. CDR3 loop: CSSSPRRDGNEKLFF. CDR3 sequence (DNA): TGTTCAAGCTCACCACGGAGGGACGGCAATGAAAAACTGTTTTTT.